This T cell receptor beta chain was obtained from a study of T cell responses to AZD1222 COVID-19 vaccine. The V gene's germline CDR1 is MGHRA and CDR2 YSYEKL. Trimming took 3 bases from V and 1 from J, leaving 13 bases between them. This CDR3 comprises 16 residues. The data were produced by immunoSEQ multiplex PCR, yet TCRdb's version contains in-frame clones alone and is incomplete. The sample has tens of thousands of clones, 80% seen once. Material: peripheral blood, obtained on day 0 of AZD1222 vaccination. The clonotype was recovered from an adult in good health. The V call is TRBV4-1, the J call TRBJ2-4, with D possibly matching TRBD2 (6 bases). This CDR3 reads CASSQDGSTAKNIQYF. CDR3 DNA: TGCGCCAGCAGCCAGGACGGGAGTACGGCCAAAAACATTCAGTACTTC.